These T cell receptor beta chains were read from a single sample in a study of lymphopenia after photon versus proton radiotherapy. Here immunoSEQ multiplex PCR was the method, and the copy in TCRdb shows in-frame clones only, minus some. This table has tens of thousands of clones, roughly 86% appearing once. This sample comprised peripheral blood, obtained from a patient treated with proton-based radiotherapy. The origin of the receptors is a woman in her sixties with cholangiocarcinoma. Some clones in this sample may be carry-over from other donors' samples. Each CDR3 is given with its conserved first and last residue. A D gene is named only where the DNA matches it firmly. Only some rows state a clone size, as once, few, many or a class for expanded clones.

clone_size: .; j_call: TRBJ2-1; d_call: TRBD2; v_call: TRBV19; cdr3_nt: TGTGCCAGTAGGACGACTAGCAGTTACAATGAGCAGTTCTTC; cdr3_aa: CASRTTSSYNEQFF
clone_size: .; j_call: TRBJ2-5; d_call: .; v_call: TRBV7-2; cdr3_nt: TGTGCCAGCAGCTTTAGAGGCTTCGAAGAGACCCAGTACTTC; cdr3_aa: CASSFRGFEETQYF
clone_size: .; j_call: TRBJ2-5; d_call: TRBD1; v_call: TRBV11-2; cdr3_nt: TGTGCCAGCAGCTTTAGGACAGGGGTTGAGGAGACCCAGTACTTC; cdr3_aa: CASSFRTGVEETQYF
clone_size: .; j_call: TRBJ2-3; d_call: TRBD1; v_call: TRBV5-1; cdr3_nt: TGCGCCAGCAGCAACAGACAGGGGAGTTATGCAGATACGCAGTATTTT; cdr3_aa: CASSNRQGSYADTQYF
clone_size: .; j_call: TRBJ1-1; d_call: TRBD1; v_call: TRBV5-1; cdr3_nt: TGCGCCAGCAGCCCCTCGAGGGGGCTTAGGTCGATAACTGAAGCTTTCTTT; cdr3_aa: CASSPSRGLRSITEAFF
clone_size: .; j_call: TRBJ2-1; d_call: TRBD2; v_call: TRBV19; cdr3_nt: TGTGCCAGTAGTAATAATCGCGGGGGAACACGTGATGAGCAGTTCTTC; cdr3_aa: CASSNNRGGTRDEQFF
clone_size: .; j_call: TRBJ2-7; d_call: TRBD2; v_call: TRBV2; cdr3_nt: TGTGCCAGCAGTGCGACTAGCGGGAACGAGCAGTACTTC; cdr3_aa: CASSATSGNEQYF
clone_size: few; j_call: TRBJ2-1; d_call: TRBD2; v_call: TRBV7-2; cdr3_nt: TGTGCCAGCAGCCCCCGAACATGGACTAGCGGGACCAATGAGCAGTTCTTC; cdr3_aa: CASSPRTWTSGTNEQFF
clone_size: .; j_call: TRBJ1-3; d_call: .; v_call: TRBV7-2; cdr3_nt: TGTGCCAGCAGCTTAGATAGGACGACTGGAAACACCATATATTTT; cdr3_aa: CASSLDRTTGNTIYF
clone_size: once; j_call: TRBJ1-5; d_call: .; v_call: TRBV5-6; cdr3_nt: TGTGCCAGCAGCTTGGGGACGGACTATCAGCCCCAGCATTTT; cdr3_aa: CASSLGTDYQPQHF
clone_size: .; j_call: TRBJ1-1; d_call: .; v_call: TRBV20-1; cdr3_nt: TGCAGTGCTGGAAGGATCACTGAAGCTTTCTTT; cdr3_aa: CSAGRITEAFF
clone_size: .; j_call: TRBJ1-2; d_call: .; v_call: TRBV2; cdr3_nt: TGTGCCAGCAGTGTCCAACCGGGACCGGACTATGGCTACACCTTC; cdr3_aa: CASSVQPGPDYGYTF
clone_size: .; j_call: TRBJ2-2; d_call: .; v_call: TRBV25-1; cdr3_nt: TGTGCCAGCAGTGAACTGATAGGCGTGAAAGGCACCGGGGAGCTGTTTTTT; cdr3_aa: CASSELIGVKGTGELFF
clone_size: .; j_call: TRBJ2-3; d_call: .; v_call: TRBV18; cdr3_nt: TGTGCCAGCTCACCCATATACACAGATACGCAGTATTTT; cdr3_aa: CASSPIYTDTQYF
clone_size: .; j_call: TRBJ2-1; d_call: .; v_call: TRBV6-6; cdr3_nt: TGTGCGACGGGCTACCACAATGAGCAGTTCTTC; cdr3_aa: CATGYHNEQFF
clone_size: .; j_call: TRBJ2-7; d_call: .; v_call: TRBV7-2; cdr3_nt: TGTGCCAGCAGCTTAGTAGGGGGAGGAGACGAGCAGTACTTC; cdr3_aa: CASSLVGGGDEQYF
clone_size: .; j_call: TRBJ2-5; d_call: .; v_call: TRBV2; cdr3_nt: TGTGCCAGCAAAGGGACGATACAAGAGACCCAGTACTTC; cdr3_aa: CASKGTIQETQYF
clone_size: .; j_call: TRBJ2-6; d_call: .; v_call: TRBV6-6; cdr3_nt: TGTGCCAGCATTAACAGGGACTCCTCTGGGGCCAACGTCCTGACTTTC; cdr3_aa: CASINRDSSGANVLTF
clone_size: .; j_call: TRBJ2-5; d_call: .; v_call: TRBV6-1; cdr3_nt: TGTGCCAGCAGAAATCTATTTACTAGTCGGGAGACCCAGTACTTC; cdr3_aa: CASRNLFTSRETQYF
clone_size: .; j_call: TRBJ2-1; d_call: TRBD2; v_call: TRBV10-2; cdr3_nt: TGCGCCGGGGGAAGCGGGAAGGATGAGCAGTTCTTC; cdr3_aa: CAGGSGKDEQFF
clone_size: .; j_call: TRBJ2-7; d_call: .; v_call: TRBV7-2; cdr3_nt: TGTGCCAGCAGCTTAGGCTTGCTAGCGGGCGGACAGGGCGAGCAGTACTTC; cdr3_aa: CASSLGLLAGGQGEQYF
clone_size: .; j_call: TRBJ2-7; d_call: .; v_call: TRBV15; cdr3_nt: TGTGCCACCAGCAGGAGCCAGGGGGGATACTACGAGCAGTACTTC; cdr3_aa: CATSRSQGGYYEQYF
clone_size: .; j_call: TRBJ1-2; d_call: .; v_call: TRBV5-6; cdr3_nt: TGTGCCAGCAGCTTGTCCGTTAGCTACACCTTC; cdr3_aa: CASSLSVSYTF
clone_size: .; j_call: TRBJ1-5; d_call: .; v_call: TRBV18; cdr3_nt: TGTGCCAGCTCACCCGCCTGGCAGGGTAGCAATCAGCCCCAGCATTTT; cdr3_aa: CASSPAWQGSNQPQHF
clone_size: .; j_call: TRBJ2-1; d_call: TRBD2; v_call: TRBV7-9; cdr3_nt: TGTGCCAGCAGCTTAGAGGCGCTAGCGGCCGAGCAGTTCTTC; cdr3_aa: CASSLEALAAEQFF
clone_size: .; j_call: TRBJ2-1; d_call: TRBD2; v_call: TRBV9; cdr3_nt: TGTGCCAGCAGCGTTGCGGGGGGCGGGTACAATGAGCAGTTCTTC; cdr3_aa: CASSVAGGGYNEQFF
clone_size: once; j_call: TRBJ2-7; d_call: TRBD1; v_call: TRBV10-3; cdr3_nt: TGTGCCATCGGACAGGTATCCTACGAGCAGTACTTC; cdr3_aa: CAIGQVSYEQYF
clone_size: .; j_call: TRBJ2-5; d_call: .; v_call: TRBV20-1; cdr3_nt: TGCAGTGCTAGAGATTGGGAGACCCAGTACTTC; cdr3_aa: CSARDWETQYF
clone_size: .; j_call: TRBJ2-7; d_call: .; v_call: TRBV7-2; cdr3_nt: TGTGCCAGCAGCCTGGACAGCATACCCGCCTACGAGCAGTACTTC; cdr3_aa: CASSLDSIPAYEQYF
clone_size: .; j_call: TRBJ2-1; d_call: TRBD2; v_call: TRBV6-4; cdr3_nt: TGTGCCAGCAGTCTTAAAGCGGGGGGCTTCAATGAGCAGTTCTTC; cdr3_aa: CASSLKAGGFNEQFF
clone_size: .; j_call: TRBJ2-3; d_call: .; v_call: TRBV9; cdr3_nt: TGTGCCAGCAGCGTAGAGGAGGACTTCCTCTATACGCAGTATTTT; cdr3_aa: CASSVEEDFLYTQYF
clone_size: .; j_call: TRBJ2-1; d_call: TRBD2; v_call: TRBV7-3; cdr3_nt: TGTGCCAGCAGCTCCCTGACTAGCGGGAGCAATGAGCAGTTCTTC; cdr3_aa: CASSSLTSGSNEQFF
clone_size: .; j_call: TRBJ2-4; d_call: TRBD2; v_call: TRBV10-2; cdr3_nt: TGCGCCAGCAGTGGGAGGACTAGCGGGGTGGGGGGTAAAAACATTCAGTACTTC; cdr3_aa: CASSGRTSGVGGKNIQYF
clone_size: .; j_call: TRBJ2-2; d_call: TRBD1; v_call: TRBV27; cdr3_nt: TGTGCCAGCAGTTTAGAGGGACGGACAGGGGGTCGCACCGGGGAGCTGTTTTTT; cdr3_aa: CASSLEGRTGGRTGELFF
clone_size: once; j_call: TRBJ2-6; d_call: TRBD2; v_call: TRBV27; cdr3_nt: TGTGCCAGCAGTTTAAGCGGGATGGCCGGGGCCAACGTCCTGACTTTC; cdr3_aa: CASSLSGMAGANVLTF
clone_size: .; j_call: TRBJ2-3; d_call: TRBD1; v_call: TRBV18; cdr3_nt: TGTGCCAGCTCAACAAACGGACAGGGCACAGATACGCAGTATTTT; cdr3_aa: CASSTNGQGTDTQYF